These 30 T cell receptor beta chains share one sample of origin, sequenced in a study of blood T cell repertoires in COVID-19 (TCRdb year 2020). Libraries were made using the immunoSEQ multiplex PCR assay. TCRdb holds this immuneACCESS table with in-frame rearrangements only. Some clones are missing; in checked studies, unresolved V genes explain under half, and the rest has no known cause. This sample has 90,000 to 130,000 clones in its table, and about 79% of those were observed once. Roughly 17% of the sample goes to the ten largest clones. What was sequenced was peripheral blood. Receptors were obtained from a woman older than 75 with active or convalescent COVID-19.

The CDR3 loop reads CASSETYSFSYEQYF. The CDR3 DNA reads TGTGCCAGCAGCGAGACTTACTCTTTCTCTTACGAGCAGTACTTC. This chain uses TRBV5-6 with TRBJ2-7; D ambiguous. Germline lookup yields CDR1 SGHDT and CDR2 YYEEEE. V gave up 4 bases and J gave up 4 bases, with 18 bases separating them. The CDR3 contains 15 residues.

The rearrangement links TRBV2 to TRBJ1-1; perhaps TRBD1 as D (6 bases). The germline V gene has CDR1 SNHLY and CDR2 FYNNEI. The V end was cut by 7 bases, the J end by 9 bases, with 18 bases between. This CDR3 spans 13 amino acids. CDR3 sequence (DNA): TGTGCCAGCACCGCACAGGGCGGGTATCAAGCTTTCTTT. Translating it yields CASTAQGGYQAFF.

The chain uses TRBV4-3 and TRBJ1-2; TRBD1 aligns across 7 bases. The CDR3 is 15 residues long. Germline assignment: CDR1 LGHNA and CDR2 YSLEER. V dropped 3 bases and J dropped 3; count of bases not matched to a gene: 7. The CDR3 DNA follows: TGCGCCAGCAGCCAGCACATAGGGGGCGACTATGGCTACACCTTC. This sequence encodes CASSQHIGGDYGYTF.

The chain's CDR3 is CATSARGLGTDTQYF. The CDR3 region has the DNA TGTGCCACCAGCGCCCGGGGACTCGGCACAGATACGCAGTATTTT. This chain links TRBV15 with TRBJ2-3; tentatively, D is TRBD2 (6 bases). The CDR3 length is 15 residues. Trimming pared 5 bases from V and 1 base from J, leaving 13 bases between. Germline V gene sequence: CDR1 LNHNV, CDR2 YYDKDF (reference sequence).

This chain links TRBV18 with TRBJ1-5; no definite D call. The CDR3 spans 15 residues. Trimming cost V 5 bases and J 2 bases, with 13 bases left between them. From germline, CDR1 is KGHSH and CDR2 LQKENI. The CDR3 nucleotides are TGTGCCAGCTCATCAATGGGAGGTGGCAATCAGCCCCAGCATTTT. Its protein is CASSSMGGGNQPQHF.

The chain links TRBV5-1 to TRBJ2-1; no reliable D call. Germline-derived CDR1 and CDR2 are SGHRS and YFSETQ. Trimming pared 0 bases from V and 2 bases from J, leaving 3 bases between. The CDR3 has 13 residues. The CDR3 spells CASSLGPYNEQFF. The CDR3, as DNA: TGCGCCAGCAGCTTGGGGCCCTACAATGAGCAGTTCTTC.

The chain links TRBV19 to TRBJ2-1; the D gene is possibly TRBD2 (5 bases). Trimming removed 7 bases at V and 2 bases at J, with 18 bases between. CDR1 is LNHDA, CDR2 SQIVND, per germline (reference sequence). The CDR3 totals 16 residues. The chain's CDR3 is CASNHRPGVTYNEQFF. The CDR3 DNA reads TGTGCCAGTAACCACCGACCCGGGGTCACCTACAATGAGCAGTTCTTC.

The chain couples TRBV5-6 to TRBJ1-2; no definite D call. The CDR3 is 13 amino acids. Germline values: CDR1 SGHDT, CDR2 YYEEEE. With 0 bases removed from V and 6 bases from J, the gap between germline ends came to 9 bases. The CDR3 DNA is TGTGCCAGCAGCTTGGGGCAGGCAGATGGCTACACCTTC. Translated, it gives CASSLGQADGYTF.

This sequence joins TRBV5-1 and TRBJ2-5; 7 nucleotides line up with TRBD1. V shed 4 bases, J shed 4 bases, and the junction held 4 bases outside the gene matches. The CDR3 sequence is 13 residues long. Per germline, CDR1 SGHRS and CDR2 YFSETQ. The DNA for the CDR3 is TGCGCCAGCAGCCGCGGACAGGTAGAGACCCAGTACTTC. Encoded protein: CASSRGQVETQYF.

In its sample, this clone was seen a few times. This chain links TRBV9 with TRBJ2-3, with D tentatively TRBD2 (6 bases). The CDR3 extends over 15 amino acids. Trimming took off 0 bases at V and 2 bases at J, with 10 bases between the two ends. Germline loops: CDR1 SGDLS, CDR2 YYNGEE. Here the CDR3 reads CASSVDSGHTDTQYF. In DNA form, the CDR3 reads TGTGCCAGCAGCGTAGATAGCGGACACACAGATACGCAGTATTTT.

The CDR3 bases are TGTGCCAGCAGCTACCTCCCTAGCGGGGTTACCCATAAGCTTTACAATGAGCAGTTCTTC. Its translation is CASSYLPSGVTHKLYNEQFF. This chain uses TRBV21-1 with TRBJ2-1; TRBD2, as called in the table, went unchecked against the DNA. TRBV21-1 is designated a pseudogene. The CDR3 totals 20 residues.

This sequence joins TRBV30 and TRBJ1-5; D remains unclear. The CDR3 sequence is 13 residues long. V was cut by 5 bases and J by 3 bases, with 11 bases left in between. Looked up from germline, CDR1 is GTSNPN and CDR2 is SVGIG (reference sequence). In nucleotides, the CDR3 is TGTGCCTGGGCCCCGGGTCTCAATCAGCCCCAGCATTTT. It codes for CAWAPGLNQPQHF.

The chain carries TRBV5-1 and TRBJ2-7; 12 nucleotides agree with TRBD2. Germline V gives CDR1 SGHRS, CDR2 YFSETQ. The CDR3 runs 19 residues. Losses at the gene ends were 0 bases for V and 5 bases for J; bases not matched to a gene: 15. The chain's CDR3 is CASSLGPLKTSGRAHEQYF. The DNA for the CDR3 is TGCGCCAGCAGCTTGGGCCCCCTTAAGACTAGCGGGAGAGCACACGAGCAGTACTTC.

This rearrangement joins TRBV14 to TRBJ2-3, with 8 bases that match TRBD2. The junction had 3 bases not matched to a gene; V was cut back by 4 bases and J by 0 bases. Germline values: CDR1 SGHDN, CDR2 FVKESK. The CDR3 length is 15 residues. CDR3 in DNA: TGTGCCAGCAGCCCAAGACTAGCGAGCACAGATACGCAGTATTTT. Its protein product is CASSPRLASTDTQYF.

This sequence joins TRBV28 and TRBJ2-5, with D tentatively TRBD2 (6 bases). Germline CDR1 MDHEN, CDR2 SYDVKM. The CDR3 length is 13 residues. V lost 6 bases and J 2 bases, leaving 10 bases between the germline ends. CDR3 residues: CASRASVQETQYF. The CDR3 DNA follows: TGTGCCAGCAGGGCTAGCGTACAAGAGACCCAGTACTTC.

This clone was counted once. The V and J genes are TRBV6-2 or TRBV6-3 and TRBJ2-2, with no clear D. The CDR3 contains 16 residues. The V and J ends lost 5 bases and 0 bases respectively, with 13 bases between them. Germline CDR1 and CDR2: MNHEY and SVGEGT. CDR3 residues: CASSRHHESNTGELFF. CDR3 sequence (DNA): TGTGCCAGCAGTCGCCACCATGAGTCGAACACCGGGGAGCTGTTTTTT.

The chain carries TRBV7-2 and TRBJ2-1; 14 positions agree with TRBD2. V trimming: 4 bases; J trimming: 8 bases; junction bases outside the gene matches: 10. The CDR3 extends over 17 amino acids. Looked up from germline, CDR1 is SGHTA and CDR2 is FQGNSA. For the CDR3, the DNA is TGTGCCAGCAGCTCACTAGGACTAGCGGGAGGCGGGCATGAGCAGTTCTTC. Its protein product is CASSSLGLAGGGHEQFF. Full variable domain (rest looked up from reference TRBV7-2 and TRBJ2-1): GAGVSQSPSNKVTEKGKDVELRCDPISGHTALYWYRQSLGQGLEFLIYFQGNSAPDKSGLPSDRFSAERTGGSVSTLTIQRTQQEDSAVYLCASSSLGLAGGGHEQFFGPGTRLTVL.

This sequence joins TRBV16 and TRBJ2-5; perhaps TRBD2 as D (6 bases). The V end lost 7 bases, the J end lost 2 bases, and 8 bases lay between the germline ends. There are 12 residues in the CDR3. Germline V gene sequence: CDR1 KGHSY, CDR2 FQNENV. This CDR3 is CASKRGQETQYF. For the CDR3, the DNA is TGTGCCAGCAAACGGGGGCAAGAGACCCAGTACTTC.

CDR3 in amino acids: CASSPYEISPYSGNTIYF. DNA of the CDR3: TGCGCCAGCAGTCCATATGAGATAAGTCCCTACTCTGGAAACACCATATATTTT. The chain combines TRBV5-1 with TRBJ1-3; D remains unclear. V lost 5 bases, J lost 0 bases, and 21 bases lay in between. CDR1 is SGHRS, CDR2 YFSETQ, per germline. There are 18 residues in the CDR3.

The chain recombines TRBV24-1 with TRBJ1-2; TRBD1 agrees at 8 bases. The V and J ends lost 4 bases and 0 bases, in that order; junction bases with no gene match: 6. Germline V CDR1 and CDR2: KGHDR, SFDVKD. The CDR3 is 16 residues long. The CDR3 DNA follows: TGTGCCACCAGTGACCACGGGACAGGAGCTAACTATGGCTACACCTTC. Amino acids: CATSDHGTGANYGYTF.

The chain joins TRBV20-1 to TRBJ1-2; TRBD1 might be the D (5 bases). Germline CDR1 reads DFQATT; CDR2 reads SNEGSKA (reference sequence). The CDR3 has 11 amino acids. The DNA for the CDR3 is TGCAGGACGGCTAGGAGACAGGGCTACACCTTC. It codes for CRTARRQGYTF.

The V call is TRBV2, the J call TRBJ2-1; 11 bases fit TRBD2. CDR3 length equals 13 residues. From germline, CDR1 is SNHLY and CDR2 FYNNEI. V lost 5 bases and J lost 15; bases outside the gene matches: 9. The CDR3 nucleotides read TGTGCCAGCAGTCCCACTAGCGGGAGAAGGTGGTTCTTC. This codes for CASSPTSGRRWFF.

The V call is TRBV11-2, the J call TRBJ2-2, with 13 bases identical to TRBD2. The CDR3 is 18 residues long. Germline trimming cut 3 bases from V and 1 base from J; bases unmatched to any gene: 5. Germline V lookup: CDR1 SGHAT, CDR2 FQNNGV. CDR3: CASSFRLAGGKNTGELFF. The CDR3 coding sequence is TGTGCCAGCAGCTTTAGACTAGCGGGAGGAAAGAACACCGGGGAGCTGTTTTTT.

CDR3 loop: CASSDRGRDQPQHF. The CDR3 nucleotides are TGCGCCAGCAGTGACAGGGGGCGCGATCAGCCCCAGCATTTT. The gene calls are TRBV10-1 and TRBJ1-5; 8 bases fit TRBD1. The J segment lost 5 bases and the V segment lost 3 bases, leaving 3 bases of the junction unmatched. The CDR3 consists of 14 residues. Germline V lookup: CDR1 WNHNN, CDR2 SYGVQD (reference sequence).

The chain links TRBV5-1 to TRBJ2-2; 8 nucleotides agree with TRBD1. Per the germline V gene, CDR1 is SGHRS and CDR2 is YFSETQ. The J segment lost 6 bases and the V segment lost 2 bases, leaving 3 bases of the junction unmatched. This CDR3 is built from 14 residues. CDR3 sequence reads: CASSLQGVAGELFF. The CDR3 DNA reads as TGCGCCAGCAGCTTACAGGGGGTCGCCGGGGAGCTGTTTTTT.

The chain couples TRBV18 to TRBJ1-1, with D perhaps TRBD1 (6 bases). V was pared by 3 bases and J by 0 bases, with 8 bases between. In germline, CDR1 is KGHSH, CDR2 LQKENI. CDR3 size: 14 residues. CDR3 sequence reads: CASSPDRLNTEAFF. The CDR3 DNA reads as TGTGCCAGCTCACCCGACAGGTTGAACACTGAAGCTTTCTTT.

This chain joins TRBV10-3 and TRBJ2-5, with 7 positions matching TRBD1. The germline V gene has CDR1 ENHRY and CDR2 SYGVKD. The CDR3 is made up of 15 amino acids. V lost 10 bases and J lost 3; bases outside the gene matches: 14. This chain's CDR3 is CASRDSGGREETQYF. CDR3 in DNA: TGTGCCAGCCGGGACAGTGGGGGCCGTGAAGAGACCCAGTACTTC.

V usage is TRBV25-1 and J usage is TRBJ2-7, with D possibly matching TRBD1 (5 bases). Germline V gene sequence: CDR1 MGHDK, CDR2 SYGVNS. This CDR3 contains 11 residues. Trimming removed 8 bases from V and 3 bases from J, with 8 bases in between. In nucleotides, the CDR3 is TGTGCCAGCCAGCAGGGCTACGAGCAGTACTTC. Amino acids: CASQQGYEQYF.

The J gene is TRBJ2-7, the V gene TRBV2; D is unresolved. V was cut by 6 bases and J by 2 bases, with 14 bases left in between. Per the germline V gene, CDR1 is SNHLY and CDR2 is FYNNEI. This CDR3 contains 14 residues. The CDR3 DNA sequence: TGTGCCAGCAGCGATGACACAGTCGCCTACGAGCAGTACTTC. It encodes CASSDDTVAYEQYF.

The rearrangement joins TRBV3-1 (or the pseudogene TRBV3-2) to TRBJ2-2, with a weak D call TRBD2 (6 bases). Trimming stripped 2 bases from V and 3 bases from J, with 19 bases between. CDR3 length equals 18 residues. CDR1 and CDR2 (germline): LGHDT, YNNKEL (reference sequence). Here the CDR3 reads CASSQTPLAPPYTGELFF. The CDR3 coding sequence is TGTGCCAGCAGCCAAACTCCTCTAGCGCCACCGTACACCGGGGAGCTGTTTTTT.